This record concerns one TCR beta chain sequence. Its antigen is still unknown. At the DNA level, this CDR3 is encoded by other sequences in the same sample as well. These data are taken from a study of T cell responses to AZD1222 COVID-19 vaccine. Study-wide results and limits: Following two doses of AZD1222, Spike-specific TCR breadth and depth rose.

CDR1 MNHNS and CDR2 SASEGT come from the germline V gene. CDR3 length: 14 amino acids. V lost 2 bases, J lost 5 bases, and 3 bases stayed unmatched. Clones were read by immunoSEQ multiplex PCR, and TCRdb kept only the in-frame ones, dropping some. This repertoire shows about 140,000 clones, about 90% found once; its top ten account for approximately 6.3%. The sequences come from peripheral blood, collected 28 days after the second AZD1222 dose. The V and J genes are TRBV6-1 and TRBJ1-5; 7 bases agree with TRBD1. The TCR originated in an adult who received the AZD1222 COVID-19 vaccine. The CDR3 loop is CASSESGGYQPQHF. CDR3 in DNA: TGTGCCAGCAGTGAATCAGGGGGGTATCAGCCCCAGCATTTT.